Sequencing of this TCR beta chain was carried out in a study of T cell repertoires in ileal Crohn's disease. Only in-frame clones appear in the TCRdb table, and some are missing; sequencing was by immunoSEQ multiplex PCR. The repertoire holds 25,000 to 30,000 clones, with around 80% as singletons. V was clipped by 6 bases and J by 1 base, with 16 bases between them. The germline V gene has CDR1 SQVTM and CDR2 ANQGSEA. The CDR3 contains 15 residues. V usage is TRBV29-1 and J usage is TRBJ2-4; a weak D match, TRBD1 (5 bases). Source material: ileal tissue. This clonotype originated in an adult with Crohn's disease. The CDR3 coding sequence is TGCAGCGTCGTAAGACAGTTTCTCGCCAAAAACATTCAGTACTTC. Protein product: CSVVRQFLAKNIQYF. The whole variable domain, filled in from reference TRBV29-1 and TRBJ2-4, reads SAVISQKPSRDICQRGTSLTIQCQVDSQVTMMFWYRQQPGQSLTLIATANQGSEATYESGFVIDKFPISRPNLTFSTLTVSNMSPEDSSIYLCSVVRQFLAKNIQYFGAGTRLSVL.